This T cell receptor beta chain is from a study of PD-1 blockade in mismatch repair-deficient tumors (dated by TCRdb to between 2016 and 2019). With regard to the full study: Between September 2013 and September 2016, the trial enrolled around 91 consecutive patients with roughly 13 mismatch repair-deficient cancer types, every one of whom had been previously treated and was progressing. Tumor-associated T cell clones in the peripheral blood of patients responding to PD-1 blockade were tracked using deep sequencing of TCR CDR3 regions. The investigation overall reported the following: Clones residing in the tumor, which were often undetectable in blood before treatment, expanded quickly after pembrolizumab and then contracted, generally before radiologic responses.

V loses 6 bases at its end and J loses 4 bases; junction bases beyond the gene matches: 7. From a lookup of the germline V gene (reference sequence), CDR1 and CDR2 are MNHEY and SMNVEV. The CDR3 covers 16 residues, taking in both the cysteine and the phenylalanine. Solely the CDR3 DNA is kept, with 48 bases framed from the first base. For each enrolled patient, mismatch repair deficiency was established using either polymerase chain reaction or immunohistochemistry. TCR sequencing was carried out for three patients who responded to pembrolizumab therapy. In the phase II trial, pembrolizumab PD-1 blockade was tested prospectively in advanced mismatch repair-deficient cancers, no matter which tissue of origin the cancers came from. Peripheral blood T cell samples were collected serially, before PD-1 blockade began and at several time points afterward. Blood sampling times were expressed in weeks after the first pembrolizumab dose.

Library method: the immunoSEQ multiplex PCR assay. TCRdb re-hosts the immuneACCESS table, in-frame sequences only. Its copies lack some clones; in the studies checked, an unresolved V gene accounts for under half of them, and the cause for the rest is not known. This sample is represented by roughly 120,000 clones; roughly 90% of them were singletons. The top ten clones comprise about 12% of the sample. About this clone: The clone's antigen remains unknown. Base quality data are lacking; no much larger clone is found one base away.

The starting material was peripheral blood, obtained 70 to 72 weeks after starting pembrolizumab. The sequence links TRBV27 to TRBJ2-3; TRBD2 aligns with 13 central bases. This TCR derives from an adult with mismatch repair-deficient cancer. CDR3 reads: CASSNLLAGGPDTQYF. The DNA is as follows: TGTGCCAGCAGCAACCTACTAGCGGGAGGGCCAGATACGCAGTATTTT.